One and the same sample provided the 21 T cell receptor beta chains below, sequenced in a study of OX40 agonist ivuxolimab in advanced cancers. Profiled with immunoSEQ multiplex PCR; TCRdb holds only in-frame clones, not every one. The sample has tens of thousands of clones, roughly 84% seen once. Specimen: CD4+ or CD8+ T cells sorted from blood, collected in a trial of the OX40 agonist ivuxolimab. The receptors originated from an adult with an advanced solid tumor such as melanoma, head and neck, liver or kidney cancer.

This clone showed up just once. CDR3 nucleotides: TGTGCCAGCAGTACACCGTACCAAGAGACCCAGTACTTC. As protein: CASSTPYQETQYF. V usage is TRBV28 and J usage is TRBJ2-5; D call uncertain. This CDR3 spans 13 amino acids. Germline lookup yields CDR1 MDHEN and CDR2 SYDVKM. Trimming pared 5 bases from V and 0 bases from J, leaving 7 bases between.

V is TRBV6-6 and J is TRBJ1-5; 8 nucleotides agree with TRBD1. Germline assignment: CDR1 MNHNY and CDR2 SVGAGI (reference sequence). Germline trimming cut 1 base from V and 4 bases from J; bases unmatched to any gene: 6. This CDR3 region has 16 residues. Here the CDR3 reads CASSYWGQEGNQPQHF. The CDR3 region has the DNA TGTGCCAGCAGTTACTGGGGACAGGAGGGAAATCAGCCCCAGCATTTT.

The chain employs TRBV15 and TRBJ1-1; 9 bases are shared with TRBD1. The CDR3 covers 15 residues. In germline, CDR1 is LNHNV, CDR2 YYDKDF (reference sequence). Germline trimming cut 1 base from V and 5 bases from J; bases unmatched to any gene: 5. The CDR3 sequence: CATSRGGQGRTEAFF. The CDR3 DNA follows: TGTGCCACCAGCAGAGGTGGACAGGGGAGGACTGAAGCTTTCTTT.

CDR3 DNA sequence: TGTGCCAGCAGTGGCGGCTCTGGAAACACCATATATTTT. Translation: CASSGGSGNTIYF. This chain links TRBV2 with TRBJ1-3, with D uncertain. The V and J ends lost 4 bases and 0 bases respectively, with 4 bases between them. Per germline, CDR1 SNHLY and CDR2 FYNNEI. The CDR3 is 13 residues long.

The rearrangement uses TRBV2 and TRBJ1-5; 8 nucleotides line up with TRBD1. The junction had 2 bases not matched to a gene; V was cut back by 3 bases and J by 7 bases. The CDR3 extends over 13 amino acids. Germline V gene sequence: CDR1 SNHLY, CDR2 FYNNEI. DNA of the CDR3: TGTGCCAGCAGTGAGGGACAGGTGCAGCCCCAGCATTTT. Translation gives CASSEGQVQPQHF. Filled out from reference TRBV2 and TRBJ1-5, the complete variable domain reads EPEVTQTPSHQVTQMGQEVILRCVPISNHLYFYWYRQILGQKVEFLVSFYNNEISEKSEIFDDQFSVERPDGSNFTLKIRSTKLEDSAMYFCASSEGQVQPQHFGDGTRLSIL.

This chain links TRBV10-3 with TRBJ2-6; D is uncertain. The length of the CDR3 is 15 residues. Trimming cost V 6 bases and J 3 bases, with 12 bases left between them. CDR1 is ENHRY, CDR2 SYGVKD, per germline. CDR3 region: CAIRLDGDGANVLTF. In DNA, the CDR3 is TGTGCCATCAGACTGGATGGGGATGGGGCCAACGTCCTGACTTTC.

This clone was seen a single time. The V gene is TRBV11-3, the J gene TRBJ2-5; 7 nucleotides agree with TRBD1. The V gene's germline CDR1 is SGHNT and CDR2 YENEEA. The CDR3 extends over 13 amino acids. The V gene end was trimmed by 3 bases and the J gene end by 5 bases; junction bases not matched to a gene: 3. The CDR3 is CASSFDREETQYF. In DNA, the CDR3 is TGTGCCAGCAGCTTTGACAGGGAGGAGACCCAGTACTTC.

V and J are TRBV6-1 and TRBJ2-1, with 12 bases lining up with TRBD2. Germline-derived CDR1 and CDR2 are MNHNS and SASEGT. V was pared by 5 bases and J by 4 bases, with 0 bases of the junction left unmatched. The CDR3 consists of 14 residues. The CDR3 nucleotides read TGTGCCAGCAGTACTAGCGGGAGGTACAATGAGCAGTTCTTC. This codes for CASSTSGRYNEQFF.

This sequence joins TRBV11-3 and TRBJ2-1; 12 bases align to TRBD2. Germline V gene sequence: CDR1 SGHNT, CDR2 YENEEA. The V and J ends lost 4 bases and 9 bases, in that order; junction bases with no gene match: 10. This CDR3 has 16 amino acids. CDR3 sequence (DNA): TGTGCCAGCAGCTCCGCTCTAGCGGGGGGGCTTGGTGAGCAGTTCTTC. Its translation: CASSSALAGGLGEQFF. Full variable domain (missing parts from reference TRBV11-3 and TRBJ2-1): EAGVVQSPRYKIIEKKQPVAFWCNPISGHNTLYWYLQNLGQGPELLIRYENEEAVDDSQLPKDRFSAERLKGVDSTLKIQPAELGDSAVYLCASSSALAGGLGEQFFGPGTRLTVL.

This chain links TRBV30 with TRBJ2-3; D may be TRBD2 (5 bases). Per germline, CDR1 GTSNPN and CDR2 SVGIG (reference sequence). There are 17 residues in the CDR3. V was pared by 2 bases and J by 0 bases, with 18 bases between. The CDR3 DNA sequence: TGTGCCTGGAGTCTAACCTTAGGGAGAGCTAGCACAGATACGCAGTATTTT. This translates into CAWSLTLGRASTDTQYF.

This sequence joins TRBV19 and TRBJ1-2, with TRBD1 matching 12 bases. Per the germline V gene, CDR1 is LNHDA and CDR2 is SQIVND (reference sequence). Unmatched junction bases numbered 2, after V lost 5 bases and J lost 4 bases. The CDR3 is 14 residues long. The CDR3 DNA is TGTGCCAGTAGTGGGACAGGGGGCAGCTATGGCTACACCTTC. This gives the protein CASSGTGGSYGYTF.

CDR3 in DNA: TGTGCCAGCAGCGTGTCAGGGACAGGAGGCTACGAGCAGTACTTC. Translation gives CASSVSGTGGYEQYF. The gene calls are TRBV9 and TRBJ2-7; 8 nucleotides agree with TRBD1. Germline values: CDR1 SGDLS, CDR2 YYNGEE. This CDR3 is built from 15 residues. Unmatched junction bases numbered 7, after V lost 2 bases and J lost 3 bases.

V usage is TRBV2 and J usage is TRBJ2-7, with a weak D call TRBD2 (5 bases). The V end was cut by 3 bases, the J end by 6 bases, with 15 bases between. CDR1 and CDR2 from the germline V gene are SNHLY and FYNNEI. The length of the CDR3 is 14 residues. The CDR3 nucleotides are TGTGCCAGCAGTGACCCCGGGTTTGAGGGCGAGCAGTACTTC. Residues: CASSDPGFEGEQYF.

This chain uses TRBV27 with TRBJ1-5, with D unclear. Per germline, CDR1 MNHEY and CDR2 SMNVEV (reference sequence). There are 16 residues in the CDR3. The ends were cut back, 0 bases at V and 0 bases at J, with 9 bases in the middle. CDR3 region: CASSLSLGNSNQPQHF. CDR3 nucleotide sequence: TGTGCCAGCAGTTTATCTTTGGGGAATAGCAATCAGCCCCAGCATTTT.

The chain is built from TRBV12-5 and TRBJ2-2, with D possibly called TRBD1 or TRBD2 (6 bases each). This CDR3 spans 16 amino acids. CDR1 and CDR2 from the germline V gene are LGHNT and FRNRAP. Trimming cost V 5 bases and J 1 base, with 14 bases left between them. CDR3 sequence (DNA): TGTGCTAGTGGTCCTGGCCGGGGGCGGAACACCGGGGAGCTGTTTTTT. This sequence encodes CASGPGRGRNTGELFF.

The chain recombines TRBV25-1 with TRBJ2-7, with D perhaps being TRBD1 or TRBD2 (5 bases each). CDR1 is MGHDK, CDR2 SYGVNS, per germline. The CDR3 extends over 14 amino acids. The V end lost 3 bases, the J end lost 2 bases, and 11 bases lay between the germline ends. CDR3 region: CASSEGWGTYEQYF. The DNA for the CDR3 is TGTGCCAGCAGTGAGGGTTGGGGGACCTACGAGCAGTACTTC.

V is TRBV7-9 and J is TRBJ2-7; D could derive from TRBD1 or TRBD2 (5 bases each). In germline, CDR1 is SEHNR, CDR2 FQNEAQ (reference sequence). The CDR3 is 14 amino acids. The V end was cut by 5 bases, the J end by 6 bases, with 17 bases between. The CDR3 spells CASSQSGPLVEQYF. In DNA form, the CDR3 reads TGTGCCAGCAGCCAGTCGGGGCCGCTCGTCGAGCAGTACTTC.

This sequence joins TRBV29-1 and TRBJ2-7; D gene ambiguous. Trimming took 4 bases from V and 2 from J, leaving 9 bases between them. The CDR3 consists of 12 residues. Per germline, CDR1 SQVTM and CDR2 ANQGSEA. CDR3 sequence: CSVGQVPYEQYF. CDR3 DNA: TGCAGCGTTGGCCAGGTGCCCTACGAGCAGTACTTC.

The chain is built from TRBV28 and TRBJ1-2; D not resolved. Germline values: CDR1 MDHEN, CDR2 SYDVKM. The V and J ends lost 5 bases and 2 bases respectively, with 6 bases between them. The CDR3 spans 12 residues. CDR3 amino acids: CASSPTNYGYTF. CDR3 sequence (DNA): TGTGCCAGCAGTCCAACGAACTATGGCTACACCTTC.

This chain joins TRBV6-1 and TRBJ2-7; 9 nucleotides agree with TRBD1. CDR1 and CDR2 from the germline V gene are MNHNS and SASEGT. The length of the CDR3 is 15 residues. After removal of 1 base from V and 5 bases from J, the junction contained 6 bases not matched to a gene. CDR3 sequence reads: CASSEEPTGGDEQYF. DNA for the CDR3: TGTGCCAGCAGTGAAGAGCCGACAGGGGGGGACGAGCAGTACTTC.

The CDR3 DNA sequence: TGTGCCAGCAGTCCCGCCTACGAGCAGTACTTC. It encodes CASSPAYEQYF. The chain has TRBV2 and TRBJ2-5, with D unclear. Near its end, the DNA agrees better with TRBJ2-7, so the J call may be wrong. This CDR3 region has 11 residues. Germline CDR1 is SNHLY and CDR2 is FYNNEI.